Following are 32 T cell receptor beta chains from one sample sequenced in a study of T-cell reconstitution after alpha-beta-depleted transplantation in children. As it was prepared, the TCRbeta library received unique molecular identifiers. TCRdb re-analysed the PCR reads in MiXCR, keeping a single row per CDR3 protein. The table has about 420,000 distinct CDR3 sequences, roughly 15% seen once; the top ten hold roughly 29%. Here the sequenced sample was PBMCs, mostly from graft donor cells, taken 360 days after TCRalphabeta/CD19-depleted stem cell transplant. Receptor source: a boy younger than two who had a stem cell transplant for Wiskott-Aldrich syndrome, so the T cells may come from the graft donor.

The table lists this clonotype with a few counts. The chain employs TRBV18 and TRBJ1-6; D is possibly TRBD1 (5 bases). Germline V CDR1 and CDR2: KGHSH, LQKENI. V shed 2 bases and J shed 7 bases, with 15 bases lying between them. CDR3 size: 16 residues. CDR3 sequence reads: CASSPRDAGINSPLHF. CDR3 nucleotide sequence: TGTGCCAGCTCACCAAGGGATGCAGGGATAAATTCACCCCTCCACTTT.

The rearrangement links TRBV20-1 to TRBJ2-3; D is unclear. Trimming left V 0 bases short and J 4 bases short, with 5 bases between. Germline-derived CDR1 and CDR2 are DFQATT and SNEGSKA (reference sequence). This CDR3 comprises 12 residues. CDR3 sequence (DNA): TGCAGTGCTAGAGATCTCTCAGATACGCAGTATTTT. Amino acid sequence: CSARDLSDTQYF.

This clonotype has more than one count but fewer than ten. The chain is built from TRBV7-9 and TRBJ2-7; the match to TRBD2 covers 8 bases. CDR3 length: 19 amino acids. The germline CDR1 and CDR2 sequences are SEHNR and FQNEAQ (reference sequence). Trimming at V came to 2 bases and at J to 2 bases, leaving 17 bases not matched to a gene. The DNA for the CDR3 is TGTGCCAGCAGCTTATCGGGGGGGGGAAGCGGGAGAGCCACCTACGAGCAGTACTTC. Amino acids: CASSLSGGGSGRATYEQYF.

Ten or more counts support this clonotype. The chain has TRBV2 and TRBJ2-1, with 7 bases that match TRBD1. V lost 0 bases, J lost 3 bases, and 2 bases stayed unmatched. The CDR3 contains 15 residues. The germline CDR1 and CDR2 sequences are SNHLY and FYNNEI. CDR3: CASSEAGQRYNEQFF. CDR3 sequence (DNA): TGTGCCAGCAGTGAAGCGGGACAGCGCTACAATGAGCAGTTCTTC.

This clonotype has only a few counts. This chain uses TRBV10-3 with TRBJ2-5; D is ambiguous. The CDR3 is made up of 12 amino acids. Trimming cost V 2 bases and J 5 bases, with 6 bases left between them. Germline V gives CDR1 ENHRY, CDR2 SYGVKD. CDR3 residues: CAISEQSETQYF. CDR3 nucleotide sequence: TGTGCCATCAGTGAGCAGTCGGAGACCCAGTACTTC.

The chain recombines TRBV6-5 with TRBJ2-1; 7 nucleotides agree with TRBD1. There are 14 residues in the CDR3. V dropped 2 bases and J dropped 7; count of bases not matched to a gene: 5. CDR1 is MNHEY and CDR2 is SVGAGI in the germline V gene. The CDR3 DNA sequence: TGTGCCAGCAGTTACCCTGACAGGGAGAATGAGCAGTTCTTC. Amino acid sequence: CASSYPDRENEQFF.

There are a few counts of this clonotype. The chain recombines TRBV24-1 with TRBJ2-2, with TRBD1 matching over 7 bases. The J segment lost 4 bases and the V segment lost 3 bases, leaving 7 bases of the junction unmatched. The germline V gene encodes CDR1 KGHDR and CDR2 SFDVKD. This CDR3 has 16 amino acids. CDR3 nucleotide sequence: TGTGCCACCAGTGATCCCCGACAGGGTACCACCGGGGAGCTGTTTTTT. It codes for CATSDPRQGTTGELFF.

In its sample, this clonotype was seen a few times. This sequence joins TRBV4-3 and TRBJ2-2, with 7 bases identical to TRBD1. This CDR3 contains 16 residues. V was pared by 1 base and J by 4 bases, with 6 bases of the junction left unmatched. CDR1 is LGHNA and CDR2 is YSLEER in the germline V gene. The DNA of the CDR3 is TGCGCCAGCAGCCAAGCAGGGGGTAGGATCACCGGGGAGCTGTTTTTT. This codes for CASSQAGGRITGELFF.

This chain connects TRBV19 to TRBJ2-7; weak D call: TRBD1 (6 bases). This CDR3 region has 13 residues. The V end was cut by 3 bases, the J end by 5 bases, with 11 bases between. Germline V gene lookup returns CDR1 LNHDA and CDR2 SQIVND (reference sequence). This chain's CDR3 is CASSIRRQDEQYF. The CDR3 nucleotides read TGTGCCAGTAGTATCCGGAGACAGGACGAGCAGTACTTC.

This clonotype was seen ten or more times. CDR3 DNA: TGTGCCAGCAGTTACTCTGGGGCCAACGTCCTGACTTTC. Protein sequence: CASSYSGANVLTF. The genes are TRBV6-6 and TRBJ2-6; D not resolved. The V and J ends lost 0 bases and 3 bases respectively, with 0 bases between them. The CDR3 has 13 residues. Germline lookup yields CDR1 MNHNY and CDR2 SVGAGI (reference sequence).

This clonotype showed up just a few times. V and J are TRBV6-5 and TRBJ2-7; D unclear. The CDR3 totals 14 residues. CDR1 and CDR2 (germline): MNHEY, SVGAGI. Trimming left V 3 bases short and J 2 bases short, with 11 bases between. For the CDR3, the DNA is TGTGCCAGCAGTTATGGGCAAGGCACCTACGAGCAGTACTTC. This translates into CASSYGQGTYEQYF.

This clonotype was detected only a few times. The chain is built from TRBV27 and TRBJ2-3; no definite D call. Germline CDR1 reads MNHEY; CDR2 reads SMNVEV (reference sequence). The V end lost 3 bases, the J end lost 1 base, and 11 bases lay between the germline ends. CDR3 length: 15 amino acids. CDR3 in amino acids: CASSFDKHGTDTQYF. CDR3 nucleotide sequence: TGTGCCAGCAGTTTCGATAAGCATGGCACAGATACGCAGTATTTT.

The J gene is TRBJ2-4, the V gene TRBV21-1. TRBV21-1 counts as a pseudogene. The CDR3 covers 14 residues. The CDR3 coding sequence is TGTGCCAGCAGCAAGGTATTAGCCAAAAACATTCAGTACTTC. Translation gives CASSKVLAKNIQYF.

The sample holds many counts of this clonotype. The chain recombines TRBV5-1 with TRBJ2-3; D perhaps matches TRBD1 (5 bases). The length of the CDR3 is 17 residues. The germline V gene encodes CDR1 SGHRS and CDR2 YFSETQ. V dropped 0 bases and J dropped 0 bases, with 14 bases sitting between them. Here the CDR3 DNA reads TGCGCCAGCAGCTTGGCCCCTACAGGAACTAGCACAGATACGCAGTATTTT. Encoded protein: CASSLAPTGTSTDTQYF.

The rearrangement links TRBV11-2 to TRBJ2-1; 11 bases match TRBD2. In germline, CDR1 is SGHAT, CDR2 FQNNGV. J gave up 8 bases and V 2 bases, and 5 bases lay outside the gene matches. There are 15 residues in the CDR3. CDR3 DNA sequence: TGTGCCAGCAGCTTACTAGCGGGGGGAGGGGATGAGCAGTTCTTC. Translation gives CASSLLAGGGDEQFF.

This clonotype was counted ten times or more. The CDR3 DNA sequence: TGTGCCAGCAGTCCCCATGAGCAGTTCTTC. It specifies CASSPHEQFF. The gene calls are TRBV12-3 or TRBV12-4 and TRBJ2-1; no reliable D call. The CDR3 is made up of 10 amino acids. Trimming stripped 5 bases from V and 8 bases from J, with 4 bases between.

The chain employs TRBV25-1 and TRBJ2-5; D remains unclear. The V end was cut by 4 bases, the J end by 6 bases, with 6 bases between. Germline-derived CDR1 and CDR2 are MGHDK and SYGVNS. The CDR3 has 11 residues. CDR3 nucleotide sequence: TGTGCCAGCAGTGCAATGAAGACCCAGTACTTC. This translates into CASSAMKTQYF.

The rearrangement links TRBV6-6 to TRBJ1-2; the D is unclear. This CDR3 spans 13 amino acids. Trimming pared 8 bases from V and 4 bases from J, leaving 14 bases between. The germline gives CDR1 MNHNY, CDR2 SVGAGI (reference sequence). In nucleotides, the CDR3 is TGTGCCAGCCTTGTTCGGGGAGGCTATGGCTACACCTTC. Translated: CASLVRGGYGYTF.

Here the CDR3 DNA reads TGTGCCAGCAGCCAAGCCGGGTTCCGGAACACCGGGGAGCTGTTTTTT. Translated, it gives CASSQAGFRNTGELFF. This chain links TRBV3-1 with TRBJ2-2; D is uncertain. Trimming shortened V by 1 base and J by 1 base, and 10 bases separated the two germline ends. Germline V CDR1 and CDR2: LGHDT, YNNKEL (reference sequence). The CDR3 loop spans 16 amino acids.

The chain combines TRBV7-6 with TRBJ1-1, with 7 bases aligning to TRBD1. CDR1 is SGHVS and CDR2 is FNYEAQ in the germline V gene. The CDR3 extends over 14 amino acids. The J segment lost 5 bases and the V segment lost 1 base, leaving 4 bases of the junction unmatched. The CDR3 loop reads CASSLGLQGTEAFF. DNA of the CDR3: TGTGCCAGCAGCTTAGGTTTACAGGGGACTGAAGCTTTCTTT.

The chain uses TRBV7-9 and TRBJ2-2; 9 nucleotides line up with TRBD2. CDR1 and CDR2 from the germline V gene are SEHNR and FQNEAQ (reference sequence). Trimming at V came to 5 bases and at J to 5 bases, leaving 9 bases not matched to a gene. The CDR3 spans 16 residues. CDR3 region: CASSPPSSGGTGELFF. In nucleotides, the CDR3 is TGTGCCAGCAGCCCTCCCTCAAGCGGGGGGACCGGGGAGCTGTTTTTT. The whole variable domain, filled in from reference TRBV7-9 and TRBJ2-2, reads DTGVSQNPRHKITKRGQNVTFRCDPISEHNRLYWYRQTLGQGPEFLTYFQNEAQLEKSRLLSDRFSAERPKGSFSTLEIQRTEQGDSAMYLCASSPPSSGGTGELFFGEGSRLTVL.

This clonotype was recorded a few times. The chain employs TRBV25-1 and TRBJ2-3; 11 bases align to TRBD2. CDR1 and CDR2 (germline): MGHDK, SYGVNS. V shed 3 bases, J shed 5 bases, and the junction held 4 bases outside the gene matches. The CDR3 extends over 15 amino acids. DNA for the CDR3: TGTGCCAGCAGTGAGACTAGCGGGAATGGAGATACGCAGTATTTT. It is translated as CASSETSGNGDTQYF.

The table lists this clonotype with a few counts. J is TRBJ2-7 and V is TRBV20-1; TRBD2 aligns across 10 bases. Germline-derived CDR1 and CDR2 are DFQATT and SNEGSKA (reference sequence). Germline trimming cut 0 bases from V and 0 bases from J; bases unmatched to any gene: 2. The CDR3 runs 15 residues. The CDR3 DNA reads TGCAGTGCTAGAGATAGCGGGAGGCCCTCCTACGAGCAGTACTTC. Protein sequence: CSARDSGRPSYEQYF.

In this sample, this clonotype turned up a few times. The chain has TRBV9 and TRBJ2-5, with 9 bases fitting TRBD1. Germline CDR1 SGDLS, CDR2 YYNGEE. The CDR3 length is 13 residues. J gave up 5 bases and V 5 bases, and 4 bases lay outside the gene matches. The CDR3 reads CASSAGQGETQYF. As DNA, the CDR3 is TGTGCCAGCAGTGCGGGACAGGGTGAGACCCAGTACTTC.

CDR3 loop: CAISRTSGSGETQYF. CDR3 coding DNA: TGTGCCATCAGTCGGACTAGCGGGTCAGGGGAGACCCAGTACTTC. J is TRBJ2-5 and V is TRBV10-3; 11 nucleotides align to TRBD2. V was pared by 5 bases and J by 5 bases, with 7 bases of the junction left unmatched. The CDR3 runs 15 residues. The germline CDR1 and CDR2 sequences are ENHRY and SYGVKD.

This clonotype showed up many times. DNA for the CDR3: TGTGCCAGCAGCTTAGGGCAGAACTACGAGCAGTACTTC. Amino acid sequence: CASSLGQNYEQYF. This rearrangement joins TRBV7-7 to TRBJ2-7; D gene unclear. This CDR3 contains 13 residues. The V gene's germline CDR1 is SSHAT and CDR2 FNYEAQ (reference sequence). The germline V and J ends were trimmed by 1 base and 3 bases, with 7 bases remaining between them. Variable domain in full (rest from reference TRBV7-7 and TRBJ2-7): GAGVSQSPRYKVTKRGQDVTLRCDPISSHATLYWYQQALGQGPEFLTYFNYEAQPDKSGLPSDRFSAERPEGSISTLTIQRTEQRDSAMYRCASSLGQNYEQYFGPGTRLTVT.

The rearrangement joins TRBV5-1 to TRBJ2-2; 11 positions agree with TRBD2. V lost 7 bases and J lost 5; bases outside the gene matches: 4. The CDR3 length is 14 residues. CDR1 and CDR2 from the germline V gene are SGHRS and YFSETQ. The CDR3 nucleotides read TGCGCCAGCGGTCTAGCGGGAGGAACCGGGGAGCTGTTTTTT. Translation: CASGLAGGTGELFF.

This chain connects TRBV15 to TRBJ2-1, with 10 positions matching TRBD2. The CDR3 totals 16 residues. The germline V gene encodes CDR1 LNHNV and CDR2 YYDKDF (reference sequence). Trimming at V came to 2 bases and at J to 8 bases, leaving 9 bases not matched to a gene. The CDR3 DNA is TGTGCCACCAGCAGACTAGCGGGAGCCCTAGGGGATGAGCAGTTCTTC. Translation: CATSRLAGALGDEQFF.

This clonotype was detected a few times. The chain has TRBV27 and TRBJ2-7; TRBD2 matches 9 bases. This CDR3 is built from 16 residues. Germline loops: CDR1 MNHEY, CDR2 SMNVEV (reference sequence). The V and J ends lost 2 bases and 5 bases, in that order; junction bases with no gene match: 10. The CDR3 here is CASSLMAGGLSDEQYF. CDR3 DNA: TGTGCCAGCAGTTTAATGGCGGGGGGGTTGTCGGACGAGCAGTACTTC.

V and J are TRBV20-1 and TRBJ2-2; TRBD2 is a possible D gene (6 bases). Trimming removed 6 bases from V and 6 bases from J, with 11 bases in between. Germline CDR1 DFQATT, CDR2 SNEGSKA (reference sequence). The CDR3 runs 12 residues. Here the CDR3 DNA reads TGCAGTGCGTGGAGGAGGGCCGGGGAGCTGTTTTTT. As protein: CSAWRRAGELFF.

The CDR3 sequence: CASSYYHRDKESTDTQYF. CDR3 bases: TGTGCCAGCAGCTACTATCACCGGGACAAGGAAAGCACAGATACGCAGTATTTT. V usage is TRBV5-6 and J usage is TRBJ2-3; D is perhaps TRBD1 (6 bases). Trimming pared 3 bases from V and 0 bases from J, leaving 20 bases between. The CDR3 is made up of 18 amino acids. Germline loops: CDR1 SGHDT, CDR2 YYEEEE.

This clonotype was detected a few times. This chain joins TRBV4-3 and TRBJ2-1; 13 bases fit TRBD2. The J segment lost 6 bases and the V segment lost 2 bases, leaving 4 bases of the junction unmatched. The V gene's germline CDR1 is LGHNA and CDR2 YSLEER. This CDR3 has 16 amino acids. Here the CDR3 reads CASSQLRLAGGNEQFF. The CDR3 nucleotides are TGCGCCAGCAGCCAACTTCGACTAGCGGGAGGCAATGAGCAGTTCTTC.